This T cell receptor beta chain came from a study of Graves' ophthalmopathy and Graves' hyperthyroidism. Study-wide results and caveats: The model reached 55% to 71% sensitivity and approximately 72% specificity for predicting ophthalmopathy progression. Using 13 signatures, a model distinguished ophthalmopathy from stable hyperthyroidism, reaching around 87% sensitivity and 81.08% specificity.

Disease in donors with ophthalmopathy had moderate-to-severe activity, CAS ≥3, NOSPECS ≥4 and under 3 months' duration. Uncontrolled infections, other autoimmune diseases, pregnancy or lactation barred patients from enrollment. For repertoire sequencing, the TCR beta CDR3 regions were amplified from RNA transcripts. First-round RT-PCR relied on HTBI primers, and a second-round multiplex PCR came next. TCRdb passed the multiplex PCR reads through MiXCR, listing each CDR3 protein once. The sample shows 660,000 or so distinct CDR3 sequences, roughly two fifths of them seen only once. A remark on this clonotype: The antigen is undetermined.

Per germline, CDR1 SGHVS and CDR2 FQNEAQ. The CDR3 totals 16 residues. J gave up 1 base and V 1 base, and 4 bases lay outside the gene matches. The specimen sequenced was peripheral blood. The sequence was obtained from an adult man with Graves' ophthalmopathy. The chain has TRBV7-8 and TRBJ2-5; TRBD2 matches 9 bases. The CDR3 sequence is CASSLGAGGSQETQYF. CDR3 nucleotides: TGTGCCAGCAGCTTAGGAGCGGGGGGAAGCCAAGAGACCCAGTACTTC.